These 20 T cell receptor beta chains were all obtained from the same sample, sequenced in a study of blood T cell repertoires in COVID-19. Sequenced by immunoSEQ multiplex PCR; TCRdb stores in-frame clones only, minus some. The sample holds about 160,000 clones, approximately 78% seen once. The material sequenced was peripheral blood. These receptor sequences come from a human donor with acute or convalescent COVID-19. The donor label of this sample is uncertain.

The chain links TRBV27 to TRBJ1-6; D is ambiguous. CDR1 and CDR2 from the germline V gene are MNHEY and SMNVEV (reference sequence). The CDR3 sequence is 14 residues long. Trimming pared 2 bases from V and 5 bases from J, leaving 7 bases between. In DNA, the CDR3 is TGTGCCAGCAGTTTAGCACAGAATAATTCACCCCTCCACTTT. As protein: CASSLAQNNSPLHF.

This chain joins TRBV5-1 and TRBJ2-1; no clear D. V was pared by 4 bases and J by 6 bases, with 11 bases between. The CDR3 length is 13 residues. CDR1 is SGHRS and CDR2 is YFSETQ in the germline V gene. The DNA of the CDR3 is TGCGCCAGCAGCGGCGGCGGTGGCAATGAGCAGTTCTTC. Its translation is CASSGGGGNEQFF.

The CDR3 nucleotides read TGCGCCAGCAGCTTCCGCGGGACTAGCGGGGGGCATGAGCAGTTCTTC. Translating gives CASSFRGTSGGHEQFF. The rearrangement joins TRBV5-1 to TRBJ2-1; 15 bases are a match to TRBD2. The CDR3 has 16 residues. CDR1 SGHRS and CDR2 YFSETQ come from the germline V gene. V was clipped by 2 bases and J by 8 bases; unmatched bases: 5.

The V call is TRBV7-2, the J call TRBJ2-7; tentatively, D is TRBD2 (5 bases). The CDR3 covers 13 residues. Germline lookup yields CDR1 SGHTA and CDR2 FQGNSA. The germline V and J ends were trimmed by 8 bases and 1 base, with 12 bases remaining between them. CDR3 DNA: TGTGCCAGCTCGTCCGGGGTGTCCTACGAGCAGTACTTC. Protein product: CASSSGVSYEQYF.

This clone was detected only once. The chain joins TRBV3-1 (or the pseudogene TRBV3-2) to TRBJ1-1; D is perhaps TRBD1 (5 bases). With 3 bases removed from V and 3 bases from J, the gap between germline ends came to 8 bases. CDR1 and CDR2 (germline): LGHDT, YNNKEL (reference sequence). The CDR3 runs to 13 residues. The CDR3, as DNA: TGTGCCAGCAGCCAGGCGGGGGACACTGAAGCTTTCTTT. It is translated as CASSQAGDTEAFF.

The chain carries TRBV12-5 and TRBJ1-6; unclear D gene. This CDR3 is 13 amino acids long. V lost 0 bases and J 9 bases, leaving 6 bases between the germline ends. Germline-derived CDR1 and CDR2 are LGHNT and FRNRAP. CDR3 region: CASGLVSGSPLHF. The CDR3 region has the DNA TGTGCTAGTGGTTTGGTATCGGGTTCACCCCTCCACTTT.

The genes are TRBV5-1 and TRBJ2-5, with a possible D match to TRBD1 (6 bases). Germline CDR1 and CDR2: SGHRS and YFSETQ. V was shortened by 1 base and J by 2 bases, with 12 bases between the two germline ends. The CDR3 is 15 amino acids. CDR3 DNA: TGCGCCAGCAGCTTGTTGGGGACACCTCAAGAGACCCAGTACTTC. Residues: CASSLLGTPQETQYF.

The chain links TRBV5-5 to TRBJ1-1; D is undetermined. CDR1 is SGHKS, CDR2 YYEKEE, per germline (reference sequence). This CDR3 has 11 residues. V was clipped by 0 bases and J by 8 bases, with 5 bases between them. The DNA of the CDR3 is TGTGCCAGCAGCTTGGTACAGGAAGCTTTCTTT. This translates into CASSLVQEAFF.

CDR3 amino acids: CASSYSRRGKNIQYF. As DNA, the CDR3 is TGTGCCAGCAGTTACTCAAGGCGGGGGAAAAACATTCAGTACTTC. V is TRBV6-5 and J is TRBJ2-4, with 7 positions matching TRBD2. The length of the CDR3 is 15 residues. Germline values: CDR1 MNHEY, CDR2 SVGAGI. V was clipped by 0 bases and J by 4 bases; unmatched bases: 3.

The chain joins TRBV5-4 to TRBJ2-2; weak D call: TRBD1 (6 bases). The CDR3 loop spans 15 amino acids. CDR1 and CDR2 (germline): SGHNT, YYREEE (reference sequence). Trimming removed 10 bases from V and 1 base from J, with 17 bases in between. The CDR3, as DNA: TGTGCCGGGACGCGGACAGACAGGAACACCGGGGAGCTGTTTTTT. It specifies CAGTRTDRNTGELFF.

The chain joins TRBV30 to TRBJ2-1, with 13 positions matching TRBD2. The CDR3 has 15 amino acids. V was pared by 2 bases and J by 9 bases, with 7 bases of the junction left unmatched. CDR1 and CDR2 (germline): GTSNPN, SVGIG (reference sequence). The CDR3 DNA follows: TGTGCCTGGAGTCCAACTAGCGGGGGGGCCCGTGAGCAGTTCTTC. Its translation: CAWSPTSGGAREQFF. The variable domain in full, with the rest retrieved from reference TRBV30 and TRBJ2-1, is SQTIHQWPATLVQPVGSPLSLECTVEGTSNPNLYWYRQAAGRGLQLLFYSVGIGQISSEVPQNLSASRPQDRQFILSSKKLLLSDSGFYLCAWSPTSGGAREQFFGPGTRLTVL.

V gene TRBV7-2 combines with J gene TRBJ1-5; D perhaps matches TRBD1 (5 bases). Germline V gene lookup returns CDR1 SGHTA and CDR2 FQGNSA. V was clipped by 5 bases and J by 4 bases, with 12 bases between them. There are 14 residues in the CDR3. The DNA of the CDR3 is TGTGCCAGCAGCGAAAAAAGGGGAAATCAGCCCCAGCATTTT. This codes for CASSEKRGNQPQHF. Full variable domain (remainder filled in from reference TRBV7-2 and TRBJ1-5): GAGVSQSPSNKVTEKGKDVELRCDPISGHTALYWYRQSLGQGLEFLIYFQGNSAPDKSGLPSDRFSAERTGGSVSTLTIQRTQQEDSAVYLCASSEKRGNQPQHFGDGTRLSIL.

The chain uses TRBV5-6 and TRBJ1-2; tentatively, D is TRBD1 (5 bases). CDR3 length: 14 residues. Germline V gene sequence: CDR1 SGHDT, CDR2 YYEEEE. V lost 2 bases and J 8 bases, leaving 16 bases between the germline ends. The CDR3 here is CASSFSAGRGGYTF. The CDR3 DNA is TGTGCCAGCAGCTTCAGTGCAGGCCGGGGGGGCTACACCTTC. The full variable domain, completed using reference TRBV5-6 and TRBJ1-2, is DAGVTQSPTHLIKTRGQQVTLRCSPKSGHDTVSWYQQALGQGPQFIFQYYEEEERQRGNFPDRFSGHQFPNYSSELNVNALLLGDSALYLCASSFSAGRGGYTFGSGTRLTVV.

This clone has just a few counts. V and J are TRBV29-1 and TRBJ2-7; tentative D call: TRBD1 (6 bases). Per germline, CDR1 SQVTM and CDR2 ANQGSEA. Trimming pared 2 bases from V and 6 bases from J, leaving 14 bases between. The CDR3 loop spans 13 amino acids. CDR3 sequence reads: CSVEHRASGEQYF. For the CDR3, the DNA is TGCAGCGTTGAACACAGGGCGAGTGGCGAGCAGTACTTC.

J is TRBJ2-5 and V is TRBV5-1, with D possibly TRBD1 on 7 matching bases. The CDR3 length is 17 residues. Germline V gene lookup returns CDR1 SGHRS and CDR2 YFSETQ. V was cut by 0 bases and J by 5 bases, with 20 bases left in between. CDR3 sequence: CASSLVIWRGQGETQYF. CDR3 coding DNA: TGCGCCAGCAGCTTGGTTATTTGGAGGGGGCAAGGGGAGACCCAGTACTTC.

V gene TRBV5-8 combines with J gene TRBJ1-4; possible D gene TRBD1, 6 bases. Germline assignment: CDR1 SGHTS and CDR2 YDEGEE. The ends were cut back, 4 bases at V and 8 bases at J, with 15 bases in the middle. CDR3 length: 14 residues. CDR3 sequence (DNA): TGTGCCAGCAGCCTCGGACAGTTCCAGGAAAAACTGTTTTTT. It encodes CASSLGQFQEKLFF.

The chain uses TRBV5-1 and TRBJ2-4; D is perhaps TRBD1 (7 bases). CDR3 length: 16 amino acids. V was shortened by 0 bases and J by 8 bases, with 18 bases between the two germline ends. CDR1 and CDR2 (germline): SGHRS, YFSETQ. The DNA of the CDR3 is TGCGCCAGCAGCTTGGAGGATGACAGGGAGGTTGACATTCAGTACTTC. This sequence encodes CASSLEDDREVDIQYF.

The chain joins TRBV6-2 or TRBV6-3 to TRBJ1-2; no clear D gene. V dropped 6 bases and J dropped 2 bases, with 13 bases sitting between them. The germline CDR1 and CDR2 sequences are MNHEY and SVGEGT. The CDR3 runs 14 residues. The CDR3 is CASSPPTENYGYTF. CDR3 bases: TGTGCCAGCAGCCCCCCCACAGAAAACTATGGCTACACCTTC.

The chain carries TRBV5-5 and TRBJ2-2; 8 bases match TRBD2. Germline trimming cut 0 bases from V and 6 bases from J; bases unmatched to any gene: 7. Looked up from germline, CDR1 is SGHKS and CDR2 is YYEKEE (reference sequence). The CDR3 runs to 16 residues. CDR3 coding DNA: TGTGCCAGCAGCTTGGCACGGGGGGGTCGATCCGGGGAGCTGTTTTTT. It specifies CASSLARGGRSGELFF.

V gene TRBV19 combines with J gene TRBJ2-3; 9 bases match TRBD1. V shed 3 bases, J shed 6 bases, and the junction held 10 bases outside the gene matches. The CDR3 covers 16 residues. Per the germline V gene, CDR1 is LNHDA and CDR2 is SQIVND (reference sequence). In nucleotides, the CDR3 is TGTGCCAGTAGTATCTCACAGGGGGCTCTAAGCGATACGCAGTATTTT. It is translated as CASSISQGALSDTQYF.